This record concerns one T cell receptor (beta chain) sequence. As it was prepared, the TCRbeta library received unique molecular identifiers. A single record per CDR3 protein comes from TCRdb applying MiXCR to the PCR reads. The sample consists of some 590,000 distinct CDR3 sequences, 8% to 11% of them appearing once. The data were obtained in a study of T-cell reconstitution after alpha-beta-depleted transplantation in children. This CDR3 comprises 12 residues. The germline gives CDR1 MGHDK, CDR2 SYGVNS. The V and J ends lost 8 bases and 5 bases, in that order; junction bases with no gene match: 6. This sample comprised PBMCs from the stem cell graft donor, obtained from the stem cell graft. This TCR derives from a human donor who donated a stem cell graft to a child with acute myeloid leukemia. V usage is TRBV25-1 and J usage is TRBJ2-7; 7 bases map to TRBD2. This chain's CDR3 is CASLTSSNEQYF. The DNA of the CDR3 is TGTGCCAGCTTGACTAGCTCAAACGAGCAGTACTTC.